This T cell receptor (beta chain) was identified in a study of OX40 agonist ivuxolimab in advanced cancers. Study-wide points: Partial responders receiving 0.1-3.0 mg/kg showed among the lowest clonal expansion.

Germline values: CDR1 SGHTA, CDR2 FQGNSA. The CDR3 consists of 16 residues. Trimming removed 4 bases from V and 10 bases from J; junction bases left unmatched: 14. The repertoire was sequenced with immunoSEQ multiplex PCR; TCRdb's copy has only in-frame clones and lacks some. The sample has 55,000 to 80,000 clones, approximately 90% seen once. About this clone: The antigen is undetermined.

The chain couples TRBV7-2 to TRBJ2-1; the match to TRBD1 covers 9 bases. The input for sequencing was CD4+ or CD8+ T cells sorted from blood, taken in a trial of the OX40 agonist ivuxolimab. The TCR comes from an adult with an advanced solid tumor such as melanoma, head and neck, liver or kidney cancer. CDR3 DNA: TGTGCCAGCAGCTCCCGACAGGGGGGCTCCATAGGGGAGCAGTTCTTC. It codes for CASSSRQGGSIGEQFF.